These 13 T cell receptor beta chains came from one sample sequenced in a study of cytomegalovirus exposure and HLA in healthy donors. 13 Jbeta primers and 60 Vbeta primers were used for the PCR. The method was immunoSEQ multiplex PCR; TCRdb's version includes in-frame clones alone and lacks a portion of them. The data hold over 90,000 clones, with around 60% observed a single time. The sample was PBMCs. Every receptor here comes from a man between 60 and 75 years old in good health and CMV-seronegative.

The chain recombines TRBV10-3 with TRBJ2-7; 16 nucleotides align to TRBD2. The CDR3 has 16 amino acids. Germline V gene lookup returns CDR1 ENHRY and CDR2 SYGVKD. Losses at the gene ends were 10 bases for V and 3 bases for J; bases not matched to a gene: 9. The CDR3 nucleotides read TGTGCCAGCACCGGGACTAGCGGGGGGGAAAACTACGAGCAGTACTTC. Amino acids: CASTGTSGGENYEQYF.

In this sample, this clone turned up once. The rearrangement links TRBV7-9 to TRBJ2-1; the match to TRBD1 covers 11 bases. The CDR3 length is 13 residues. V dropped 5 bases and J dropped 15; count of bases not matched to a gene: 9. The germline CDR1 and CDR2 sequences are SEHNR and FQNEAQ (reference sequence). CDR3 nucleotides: TGTGCCAGCAGCGCCGGGGACAGGGGGTCGTCGTTCTTC. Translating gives CASSAGDRGSSFF.

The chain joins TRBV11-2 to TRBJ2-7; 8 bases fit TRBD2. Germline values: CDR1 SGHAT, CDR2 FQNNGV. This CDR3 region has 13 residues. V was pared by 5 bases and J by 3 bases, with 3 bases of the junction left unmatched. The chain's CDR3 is CASSPGLVYEQYF. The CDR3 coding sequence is TGTGCCAGCAGCCCGGGACTAGTCTACGAGCAGTACTTC.

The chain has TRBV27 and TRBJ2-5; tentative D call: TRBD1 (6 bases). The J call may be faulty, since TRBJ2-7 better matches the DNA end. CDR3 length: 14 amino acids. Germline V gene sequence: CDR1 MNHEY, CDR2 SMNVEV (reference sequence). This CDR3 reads CASSFAGAPYEQYF. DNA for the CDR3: TGTGCCAGCAGTTTTGCAGGGGCTCCCTACGAGCAGTACTTC.

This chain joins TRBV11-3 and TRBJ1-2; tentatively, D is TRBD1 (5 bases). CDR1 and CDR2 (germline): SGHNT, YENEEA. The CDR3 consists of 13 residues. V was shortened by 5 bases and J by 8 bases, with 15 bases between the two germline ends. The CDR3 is CASSPTMWGGYTF. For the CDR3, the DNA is TGTGCCAGCAGCCCGACGATGTGGGGCGGCTACACCTTC.

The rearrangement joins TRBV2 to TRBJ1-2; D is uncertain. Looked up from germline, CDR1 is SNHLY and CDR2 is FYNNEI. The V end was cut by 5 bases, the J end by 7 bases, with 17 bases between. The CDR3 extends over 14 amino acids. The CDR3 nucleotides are TGTGCCAGCAGTATCGGAGGCGGGGTCCCTGGCTACACCTTC. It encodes CASSIGGGVPGYTF.

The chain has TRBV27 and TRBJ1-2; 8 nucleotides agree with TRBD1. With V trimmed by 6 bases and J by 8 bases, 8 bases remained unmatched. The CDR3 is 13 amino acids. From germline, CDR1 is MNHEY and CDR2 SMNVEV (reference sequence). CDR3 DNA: TGTGCCAGCAGACCCCGGGACAGGAGCGGCTACACCTTC. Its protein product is CASRPRDRSGYTF.

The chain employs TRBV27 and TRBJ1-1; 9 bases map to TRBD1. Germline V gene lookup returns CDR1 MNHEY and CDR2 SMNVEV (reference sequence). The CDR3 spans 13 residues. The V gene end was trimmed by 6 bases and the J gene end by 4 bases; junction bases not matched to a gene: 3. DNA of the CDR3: TGTGCCAGCAGGGCGACAGGGGGCACTGAAGCTTTCTTT. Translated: CASRATGGTEAFF.

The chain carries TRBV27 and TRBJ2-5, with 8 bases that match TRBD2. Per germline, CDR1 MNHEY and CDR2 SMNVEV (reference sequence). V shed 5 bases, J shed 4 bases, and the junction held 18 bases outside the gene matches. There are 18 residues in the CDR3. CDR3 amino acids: CASSLHGLYSGGAETQYF. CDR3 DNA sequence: TGTGCCAGCAGTCTCCACGGCCTCTACTCCGGGGGGGCAGAGACCCAGTACTTC.

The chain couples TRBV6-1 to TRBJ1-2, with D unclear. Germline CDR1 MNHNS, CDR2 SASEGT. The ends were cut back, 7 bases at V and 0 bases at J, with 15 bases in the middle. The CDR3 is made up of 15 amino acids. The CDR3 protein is CASTPGLPTNYGYTF. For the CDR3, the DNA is TGTGCCAGCACCCCGGGTCTACCAACTAACTATGGCTACACCTTC.

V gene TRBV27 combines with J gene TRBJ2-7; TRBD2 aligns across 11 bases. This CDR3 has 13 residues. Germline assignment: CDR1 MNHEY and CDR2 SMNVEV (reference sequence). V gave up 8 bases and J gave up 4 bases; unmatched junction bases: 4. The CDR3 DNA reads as TGTGCCAGCTCGGGGACTAGCGGTTACGAGCAGTACTTC. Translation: CASSGTSGYEQYF.

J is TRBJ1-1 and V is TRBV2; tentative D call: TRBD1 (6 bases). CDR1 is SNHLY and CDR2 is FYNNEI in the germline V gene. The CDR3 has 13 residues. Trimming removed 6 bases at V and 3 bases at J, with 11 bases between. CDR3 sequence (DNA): TGTGCCAGCAGGGAGGCAGGGGACACTGAAGCTTTCTTT. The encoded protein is CASREAGDTEAFF.

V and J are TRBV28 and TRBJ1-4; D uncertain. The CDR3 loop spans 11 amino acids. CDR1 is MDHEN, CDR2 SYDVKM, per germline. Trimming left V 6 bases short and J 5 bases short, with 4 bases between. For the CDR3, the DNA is TGTGCCAGCAGACAAAATGAAAAACTGTTTTTT. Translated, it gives CASRQNEKLFF.